The 6 T cell receptor beta chains given below trace back to one sample, sequenced in a study of technical replicates of blood from several donors (dated by TCRdb to 2015 to 2018). The method was the immunoSEQ multiplex PCR assay. TCRdb holds this immuneACCESS table with in-frame rearrangements only. Some clones are missing; in checked studies, unresolved V genes explain under half, and the rest has no known cause. This sample gives about 66,000 clones in total; 80% to 95% of them show up just once. About 4.9% of the sample is held by the ten biggest clonotypes. The sequencing input was PBMCs. The receptor source for this set is a human donor in good health. Some clones in this sample may be carry-over from other donors' samples.

This chain connects TRBV5-1 to TRBJ2-5; the D gene is possibly TRBD2 (5 bases). Between the trimmed V and J ends, which lost 4 bases and 5 bases, there was a span of 15 bases. Germline V lookup: CDR1 SGHRS, CDR2 YFSETQ. This CDR3 contains 14 residues. The CDR3 is CASSPLAGEETQYF. The DNA for the CDR3 is TGCGCCAGCAGCCCCCTGGCCGGGGAGGAGACCCAGTACTTC.

The V call is TRBV4-3, the J call TRBJ1-2; no firm D call. Between the trimmed V and J ends, which lost 0 bases and 8 bases, there was a span of 13 bases. CDR3 length: 14 amino acids. CDR1 and CDR2 (germline): LGHNA, YSLEER. Here the CDR3 DNA reads TGCGCCAGCAGCCAAGAATCCCAACGCGGAGGCTACACCTTC. Translated: CASSQESQRGGYTF.

This clone was detected only once. This chain joins TRBV5-8 and TRBJ2-7; D gene unclear. The CDR3 sequence is 14 residues long. The V end lost 4 bases, the J end lost 7 bases, and 18 bases lay between the germline ends. The germline V gene encodes CDR1 SGHTS and CDR2 YDEGEE. As DNA, the CDR3 is TGTGCCAGCAGCCGGCCGACTGGCCCCTGGGAGCAGTACTTC. Translation gives CASSRPTGPWEQYF.

The chain recombines TRBV5-6 with TRBJ2-5; the D gene is possibly TRBD2 (6 bases). The CDR3 covers 15 residues. Trimming took 4 bases from V and 4 from J, leaving 17 bases between them. Germline V gene lookup returns CDR1 SGHDT and CDR2 YYEEEE. CDR3 sequence: CASSERTSRAETQYF. In nucleotides, the CDR3 is TGTGCCAGCAGCGAGCGAACTAGCCGAGCAGAGACCCAGTACTTC.

This chain links TRBV5-1 with TRBJ2-7, with 10 bases fitting TRBD2. This CDR3 has 15 amino acids. V trimming: 4 bases; J trimming: 1 base; junction bases outside the gene matches: 5. CDR1 and CDR2 from the germline V gene are SGHRS and YFSETQ. The CDR3 nucleotides read TGCGCCAGCAGCCTCGCTAGCGGGAGTTCCTACGAGCAGTACTTC. This codes for CASSLASGSSYEQYF.

V and J are TRBV7-8 and TRBJ2-3, with 7 bases fitting TRBD2. The CDR3 has 16 residues. The V gene end was trimmed by 5 bases and the J gene end by 5 bases; junction bases not matched to a gene: 13. Germline-derived CDR1 and CDR2 are SGHVS and FQNEAQ. CDR3 DNA sequence: TGTGCCAGCAGCCCCCGGAGTGGCGGGAGTGGAGATACGCAGTATTTT. Protein sequence: CASSPRSGGSGDTQYF.